The 18 T cell receptor beta chains below come from one sample, sequenced in a study of blood T cell repertoires in COVID-19. Clones were read by immunoSEQ multiplex PCR, and TCRdb kept only the in-frame ones, dropping some. The repertoire consists of tens of thousands of clones, with 80% to 95% occurring once and the leading ten covering approximately 6%. Material: peripheral blood. The source is a woman of 80 years or more with acute or convalescent COVID-19.

The rearrangement links TRBV5-1 to TRBJ1-2; 7 nucleotides match TRBD1. This CDR3 is built from 15 residues. CDR1 SGHRS and CDR2 YFSETQ come from the germline V gene. V dropped 4 bases and J dropped 0; count of bases not matched to a gene: 6. DNA for the CDR3: TGCGCCAGCAGCCCGGGGACAGCTTCTAACTATGGCTACACCTTC. Translated, it gives CASSPGTASNYGYTF. Full variable domain (rest looked up from reference TRBV5-1 and TRBJ1-2): KAGVTQTPRYLIKTRGQQVTLSCSPISGHRSVSWYQQTPGQGLQFLFEYFSETQRNKGNFPGRFSGRQFSNSRSEMNVSTLELGDSALYLCASSPGTASNYGYTFGSGTRLTVV.

This rearrangement joins TRBV14 to TRBJ1-3; TRBD1 agrees at 7 bases. CDR1 and CDR2 (germline): SGHDN, FVKESK. This CDR3 contains 13 residues. Losses at the gene ends were 6 bases for V and 4 bases for J; bases not matched to a gene: 3. Here the CDR3 reads CASRRTGGNTIYF. CDR3 nucleotide sequence: TGTGCCAGCAGGAGGACAGGCGGAAACACCATATATTTT. The full variable domain, rest sourced from reference TRBV14 and TRBJ1-3, is EAGVTQFPSHSVIEKGQTVTLRCDPISGHDNLYWYRRVMGKEIKFLLHFVKESKQDESGMPNNRFLAERTGGTYSTLKVQPAELEDSGVYFCASRRTGGNTIYFGEGSWLTVV.

The V call is TRBV7-9, the J call TRBJ1-1; tentative D call: TRBD1 (5 bases). The CDR3 is 11 amino acids. V shed 4 bases and J shed 10 bases, with 10 bases lying between them. Germline V gene lookup returns CDR1 SEHNR and CDR2 FQNEAQ (reference sequence). CDR3 nucleotides: TGTGCCAGCAGCTCCCCCGGGGGAGCTTTCTTT. Encoded protein: CASSSPGGAFF.

V and J are TRBV3-1 (or the pseudogene TRBV3-2) and TRBJ2-7, with 8 positions matching TRBD2. The CDR3 is 16 amino acids. Per the germline V gene, CDR1 is LGHDT and CDR2 is YNNKEL (reference sequence). V shed 1 base, J shed 5 bases, and the junction held 10 bases outside the gene matches. The CDR3 protein is CASSQVSGGARNEQYF. The DNA of the CDR3 is TGTGCCAGCAGCCAAGTTTCCGGGGGGGCCCGGAACGAGCAGTACTTC.

The chain links TRBV29-1 to TRBJ2-1; tentative D call: TRBD1 (6 bases). The length of the CDR3 is 15 residues. The germline CDR1 and CDR2 sequences are SQVTM and ANQGSEA. CDR3 nucleotide sequence: TGCACCATATTGCGCCAACAGGGAATCTACAATGAGCAGTTCTTC. It is translated as CTILRQQGIYNEQFF.

The chain joins TRBV5-1 to TRBJ1-2; tentatively, D is TRBD1 (5 bases). The germline V and J ends were trimmed by 3 bases and 4 bases, with 19 bases remaining between them. CDR3 length: 16 amino acids. Germline CDR1 is SGHRS and CDR2 is YFSETQ. CDR3: CASSSSEGSLGYGYTF. The CDR3 bases are TGCGCCAGCAGCTCGTCGGAGGGGAGTCTTGGCTATGGCTACACCTTC.

V usage is TRBV9 and J usage is TRBJ1-3, with 10 bases aligning to TRBD1. With 3 bases clipped from V and 2 bases from J, the junction kept 2 bases outside the gene matches. The CDR3 runs to 15 residues. Germline CDR1 and CDR2: SGDLS and YYNGEE. The CDR3 DNA follows: TGTGCCAGCAGCGCAGGGACAGGGGCTGGAAACACCATATATTTT. Amino acids: CASSAGTGAGNTIYF.

Only a few counts were recorded for this clone. The chain employs TRBV7-9 and TRBJ2-3, with 8 bases identical to TRBD2. The CDR3 covers 14 residues. Looked up from germline, CDR1 is SEHNR and CDR2 is FQNEAQ (reference sequence). V dropped 3 bases and J dropped 3; count of bases not matched to a gene: 2. The CDR3 bases are TGTGCCAGCAGCTTTGCGGGGGGAACAGATACGCAGTATTTT. Translated: CASSFAGGTDTQYF.

The chain links TRBV6-4 to TRBJ1-2; TRBD1 matches at 8 bases. This CDR3 is built from 15 residues. Germline CDR1 is MRHNA and CDR2 is SNTAGT. After removal of 2 bases from V and 5 bases from J, the junction contained 7 bases not matched to a gene. The CDR3 nucleotides read TGTGCCAGCAGTGACAGGACAGGGTCGTCGTATGGCTACACCTTC. Protein sequence: CASSDRTGSSYGYTF.

The CDR3 DNA reads TGTGCCAGCAGCCCCGACAGTAGCTCTGGAAACACCATATATTTT. Protein sequence: CASSPDSSSGNTIYF. The rearrangement joins TRBV7-9 to TRBJ1-3, with a weak D call TRBD1 (5 bases). Trimming took off 5 bases at V and 0 bases at J, with 11 bases between the two ends. Germline CDR1 SEHNR, CDR2 FQNEAQ (reference sequence). CDR3 size: 15 residues.

J is TRBJ2-1 and V is TRBV7-8, with TRBD1 matching 7 bases. This CDR3 is built from 15 residues. V lost 5 bases to trimming and J lost 3 bases; unmatched junction nucleotides: 7. CDR1 is SGHVS, CDR2 FQNEAQ, per germline. The CDR3 protein is CASSPFRGNYNEQFF. CDR3 coding DNA: TGTGCCAGCAGCCCCTTCAGGGGGAACTACAATGAGCAGTTCTTC.

The CDR3 DNA reads TGTGCCAGCAGAAGGGAGACAGATACGCAGTATTTT. Translated: CASRRETDTQYF. The chain employs TRBV5-6 and TRBJ2-3; weak D call: TRBD2 (5 bases). The CDR3 loop spans 12 amino acids. Germline CDR1 is SGHDT and CDR2 is YYEEEE. The ends were cut back, 5 bases at V and 3 bases at J, with 7 bases in the middle.

This chain joins TRBV10-3 and TRBJ2-3, with 7 bases that match TRBD1. The V gene's germline CDR1 is ENHRY and CDR2 SYGVKD. Germline trimming cut 6 bases from V and 3 bases from J; bases unmatched to any gene: 6. This CDR3 spans 14 amino acids. CDR3 in DNA: TGTGCCATCAGGAACAGGGGTGCTACAGATACGCAGTATTTT. Protein sequence: CAIRNRGATDTQYF.

The rearrangement uses TRBV2 and TRBJ1-5; 9 bases fit TRBD1. Germline V gene sequence: CDR1 SNHLY, CDR2 FYNNEI. The CDR3 is made up of 14 amino acids. V shed 8 bases, J shed 5 bases, and the junction held 7 bases outside the gene matches. The CDR3 region has the DNA TGTGCCAGCTCTGGGGGACAGGGAGATCAGCCCCAGCATTTT. Encoded protein: CASSGGQGDQPQHF. Variable domain in full (rest from reference TRBV2 and TRBJ1-5): EPEVTQTPSHQVTQMGQEVILRCVPISNHLYFYWYRQILGQKVEFLVSFYNNEISEKSEIFDDQFSVERPDGSNFTLKIRSTKLEDSAMYFCASSGGQGDQPQHFGDGTRLSIL.

The rearrangement joins TRBV5-1 to TRBJ1-1; D may be TRBD1 (5 bases). The germline V gene encodes CDR1 SGHRS and CDR2 YFSETQ. Deletions cut 5 bases from V and 2 bases from J, with 13 bases between. The CDR3 runs to 14 residues. CDR3 in amino acids: CASRSGDLNTEAFF. CDR3 coding DNA: TGCGCCAGCAGATCGGGGGATTTAAACACTGAAGCTTTCTTT.

The V call is TRBV3-1 (or the pseudogene TRBV3-2), the J call TRBJ1-1; D is undetermined. Trimming took off 5 bases at V and 8 bases at J, with 9 bases between the two ends. There are 11 residues in the CDR3. Germline assignment: CDR1 LGHDT and CDR2 YNNKEL (reference sequence). The CDR3 reads CASSRGYEAFF. The CDR3 DNA follows: TGTGCCAGCAGCAGAGGTTACGAAGCTTTCTTT.

The rearrangement joins TRBV7-9 to TRBJ2-1; a possible D gene is TRBD2 (7 bases). Germline loops: CDR1 SEHNR, CDR2 FQNEAQ (reference sequence). CDR3 length equals 15 residues. Trimming left V 2 bases short and J 4 bases short, with 12 bases between. CDR3 DNA: TGTGCCAGCAGCTTAACAGGGAGGGATTACAATGAGCAGTTCTTC. This encodes CASSLTGRDYNEQFF.

Here the CDR3 DNA reads TGTGCCAGCGGTAACAGGAATTCACCCCTCCACTTT. Translation gives CASGNRNSPLHF. The gene calls are TRBV6-5 and TRBJ1-6; D possibly corresponds to TRBD1 (5 bases). CDR3 length: 12 residues. Deletions cut 8 bases from V and 7 bases from J, with 9 bases between. Germline CDR1 reads MNHEY; CDR2 reads SVGAGI.